What follows are 20 T cell receptor beta chains derived from one specimen sequenced in a study of CD8 T cells in Susac syndrome. A quantity of about 0.5 to 1 ug RNA underwent reverse transcription using random hexamers. TCRdb ran MiXCR on the immunoSEQ multiplex PCR reads and lists one entry per CDR3 protein. The sample lists about 210,000 distinct CDR3 sequences; 95% were seen once. Material: CD4+ T cells from PBMCs. The receptor source for this set is a human donor with multiple sclerosis.

The CDR3 DNA reads as TGCAGCGCTCTAAGTTCGACTGGGGGGTTGGTAGGGGCCAACGTCCTGACTTTC. Amino acid sequence: CSALSSTGGLVGANVLTF. The J gene is TRBJ2-6, the V gene TRBV29-1; D possibly corresponds to TRBD2 (6 bases). Trimming cost V 7 bases and J 4 bases, with 26 bases left between them. There are 18 residues in the CDR3. From germline, CDR1 is SQVTM and CDR2 ANQGSEA.

This chain links TRBV27 with TRBJ1-6; the D is unclear. Trimming removed 6 bases at V and 3 bases at J, with 6 bases between. The germline CDR1 and CDR2 sequences are MNHEY and SMNVEV (reference sequence). The CDR3 is made up of 13 amino acids. This chain's CDR3 is CASSSDYNSPLHF. The DNA of the CDR3 is TGTGCCAGCAGCAGCGACTATAATTCACCCCTCCACTTT.

This clonotype showed up just once. This sequence joins TRBV18 and TRBJ2-5, with a tentative D call TRBD2 (6 bases). CDR3 length: 15 residues. The V end was cut by 2 bases, the J end by 6 bases, with 16 bases between. CDR1 and CDR2 (germline): KGHSH, LQKENI. The CDR3 DNA sequence: TGTGCCAGCTCACCAGCCGAGACTAGTATCCAGACCCAGTACTTC. Translated: CASSPAETSIQTQYF.

This sequence joins TRBV27 and TRBJ2-2, with D perhaps matching TRBD1 (5 bases). V was shortened by 6 bases and J by 2 bases, with 10 bases between the two germline ends. CDR3 length: 14 amino acids. Germline CDR1 MNHEY, CDR2 SMNVEV (reference sequence). CDR3 bases: TGTGCCAGCAGGCAGGGAAGAAACACCGGGGAGCTGTTTTTT. Its protein product is CASRQGRNTGELFF.

This clonotype was counted once. The chain has TRBV7-9 and TRBJ1-2; 8 bases line up with TRBD1. The CDR3 is 15 amino acids. Germline V gene lookup returns CDR1 SEHNR and CDR2 FQNEAQ (reference sequence). The V segment lost 6 bases and the J segment 5 bases; nucleotides outside the gene matches: 11. Here the CDR3 reads CASSSQGATAYGYTF. The CDR3 DNA sequence: TGTGCCAGCAGTTCCCAGGGGGCGACCGCTTATGGCTACACCTTC.

The CDR3 nucleotides are TGTGCCAGCAGTTACTCCCGCCGGAGCTCCTACAATGAGCAGTTCTTC. It yields the protein CASSYSRRSSYNEQFF. This sequence joins TRBV6-2 or TRBV6-3 and TRBJ2-1, with D hard to call. CDR3 size: 16 residues. Trimming took off 0 bases at V and 0 bases at J, with 9 bases between the two ends. Per germline, CDR1 MNHEY and CDR2 SVGEGT.

The chain carries TRBV12-5 and TRBJ2-5; tentatively, D is TRBD1 (6 bases). The CDR3 totals 13 residues. The ends were cut back, 9 bases at V and 4 bases at J, with 15 bases in the middle. Germline-derived CDR1 and CDR2 are LGHNT and FRNRAP. The DNA for the CDR3 is TGTGCTAGCCTAGGGACAATTGCAGAGACCCAGTACTTC. Its translation is CASLGTIAETQYF.

V gene TRBV2 combines with J gene TRBJ1-5; 8 nucleotides align to TRBD1. CDR3 size: 15 residues. Germline values: CDR1 SNHLY, CDR2 FYNNEI. J lost 6 bases, V lost 4 bases, and 8 bases had no gene match. DNA of the CDR3: TGTGCCAGCAGTGGAAACAGGGGGAATCGTCAGCCCCAGCATTTT. Translation: CASSGNRGNRQPQHF.

The J gene is TRBJ2-1, the V gene TRBV3-1, with D perhaps matching TRBD1 (5 bases). Germline V gene sequence: CDR1 LGHDT, CDR2 YNNKEL (reference sequence). The CDR3 length is 12 residues. Trimming stripped 1 base from V and 13 bases from J, with 11 bases between. CDR3 DNA sequence: TGTGCCAGCAGCCAAGGGACACTTAAACAGTTCTTC. It translates to CASSQGTLKQFF.

The V call is TRBV6-5, the J call TRBJ2-1, with D perhaps TRBD1 (7 bases). Germline assignment: CDR1 MNHEY and CDR2 SVGAGI. The V gene lost 6 bases and the J gene lost 2 bases, with 14 bases spanning the gap. The CDR3 runs 15 residues. The CDR3 DNA sequence: TGTGCCAGCAGCGCCGCAGGGGGGACCTACAATGAGCAGTTCTTC. This translates into CASSAAGGTYNEQFF.

This clonotype appeared once. The chain couples TRBV5-1 to TRBJ2-3, with TRBD2 matching 10 bases. This CDR3 spans 15 amino acids. Germline V CDR1 and CDR2: SGHRS, YFSETQ. Trimming removed 2 bases from V and 4 bases from J; junction bases left unmatched: 4. The CDR3: CASSLKLAGSDTQYF. The CDR3 DNA is TGCGCCAGCAGCTTAAAACTAGCGGGATCAGATACGCAGTATTTT.

The chain recombines TRBV29-1 with TRBJ1-4; 7 nucleotides line up with TRBD1. This CDR3 has 11 residues. Germline assignment: CDR1 SQVTM and CDR2 ANQGSEA. J gave up 8 bases and V 8 bases, and 5 bases lay outside the gene matches. For the CDR3, the DNA is TGCAGCACAGGGGAGGGGGAAAAACTGTTTTTT. Its protein product is CSTGEGEKLFF.

The chain uses TRBV30 and TRBJ1-1, with 9 bases matching TRBD1. V dropped 1 base and J dropped 5; count of bases not matched to a gene: 11. Germline V lookup: CDR1 GTSNPN, CDR2 SVGIG (reference sequence). There are 16 residues in the CDR3. Here the CDR3 DNA reads TGTGCCTGGAGTGCACAGGGGGCATGGGGGATAACTGAAGCTTTCTTT. As protein: CAWSAQGAWGITEAFF.

The chain couples TRBV2 to TRBJ2-7; D gene unclear. Germline V lookup: CDR1 SNHLY, CDR2 FYNNEI. The CDR3 is 14 residues long. The V end lost 6 bases, the J end lost 3 bases, and 15 bases lay between the germline ends. The CDR3, as DNA: TGTGCCAGCAGGGCTGCTTTACCTCTCTACGAGCAGTACTTC. Its protein product is CASRAALPLYEQYF. Full variable domain (missing parts from reference TRBV2 and TRBJ2-7): EPEVTQTPSHQVTQMGQEVILRCVPISNHLYFYWYRQILGQKVEFLVSFYNNEISEKSEIFDDQFSVERPDGSNFTLKIRSTKLEDSAMYFCASRAALPLYEQYFGPGTRLTVT.

The chain carries TRBV20-1 and TRBJ2-5; perhaps TRBD2 as D (7 bases). The germline V gene encodes CDR1 DFQATT and CDR2 SNEGSKA (reference sequence). CDR3 length: 15 residues. Trimming took 0 bases from V and 4 from J, leaving 15 bases between them. CDR3 DNA sequence: TGCAGTGCTAGAGATCGGGGGGCGCGAGGAGAGACCCAGTACTTC. Translating gives CSARDRGARGETQYF.

The chain is built from TRBV18 and TRBJ2-3; D is uncertain. Germline V CDR1 and CDR2: KGHSH, LQKENI. CDR3 size: 13 residues. The V end was cut by 3 bases, the J end by 3 bases, with 7 bases between. This CDR3 is CASSPDQTDTQYF. The CDR3 DNA sequence: TGTGCCAGCTCACCGGATCAAACAGATACGCAGTATTTT.

The chain joins TRBV25-1 to TRBJ1-6, with D uncertain. The CDR3 length is 13 residues. Trimming took 3 bases from V and 7 from J, leaving 7 bases between them. CDR1 and CDR2 from the germline V gene are MGHDK and SYGVNS. The CDR3 DNA follows: TGTGCCAGCAGTGACGCGGGAAATTCACCCCTCCACTTT. Translating gives CASSDAGNSPLHF.

This chain uses TRBV9 with TRBJ2-2; D tentatively reads TRBD1 or TRBD2 (6 bases each). The germline CDR1 and CDR2 sequences are SGDLS and YYNGEE. The length of the CDR3 is 16 residues. The V end lost 1 base, the J end lost 3 bases, and 13 bases lay between the germline ends. CDR3 nucleotide sequence: TGTGCCAGCAGCGTATCTGGGGGCGGGGACACCGGGGAGCTGTTTTTT. Its translation: CASSVSGGGDTGELFF.

The chain links TRBV6-5 to TRBJ1-1; D might be TRBD1 (5 bases). V lost 5 bases and J lost 0, with 13 bases in between. CDR1 is MNHEY, CDR2 SVGAGI, per germline. This CDR3 comprises 15 residues. The CDR3 region has the DNA TGTGCCAGCAGTCCGCAGTCGACAGTGAACACTGAAGCTTTCTTT. It yields the protein CASSPQSTVNTEAFF.

The CDR3 nucleotides read TGTGCCAGCAGCTGGTCATCAGTGAACACTGAAGCTTTCTTT. This codes for CASSWSSVNTEAFF. V gene TRBV5-8 combines with J gene TRBJ1-1; D gene uncertain. The germline V gene has CDR1 SGHTS and CDR2 YDEGEE. CDR3 size: 14 residues. The V gene lost 3 bases and the J gene lost 0 bases, with 9 bases spanning the gap.